One sample yielded the 9 T cell receptor beta chains listed below, sequenced in a study of human T cells and chemical hapten exposure (dated by TCRdb to 2020 to 2022). The intended sense of this specimen's time point label: patch test 1, 2 weeks after DPC sensitization. The treatment or condition label corresponds to: therapeutic diphenylcyclopropenone sensitization with weekly scalp DPC. The protocol used for the library was RACE. TCRdb records NextSeq 500 as the sequencer. TCRdb cleaned the public reads at Q25 with fastp, built clones with MiXCR and kept in-frame beta chains. Identical CDR3 proteins give one entry, which carries the most common genes and DNA. The sample profile shows approximately 400,000 distinct CDR3 sequences; around 5% of them were found once. The top ten clones comprise roughly 2.4% of the sample. Here the sequenced sample was whole blood, taken in connection with sensitization to the hapten diphenylcyclopropenone (DPC). The receptors stem from a woman in her 50s with alopecia areata. Some clones in this sample may be carry-over from other donors' samples.

This clonotype was found many times. V usage is TRBV27 and J usage is TRBJ1-2; D not resolved. Germline V gene data show CDR1 as MNHEY and CDR2 as SMNVEV (reference sequence). The CDR3 length is 10 residues. Deletions cut 7 bases from V and 8 bases from J, with 8 bases between. Here the CDR3 reads CASTVQGYTF. Here the CDR3 DNA reads TGTGCCAGCACTGTTCAAGGCTACACCTTC.

The rearrangement uses TRBV10-3 and TRBJ1-2; D might be TRBD1 (5 bases). This CDR3 has 17 residues. Germline V gene sequence: CDR1 ENHRY, CDR2 SYGVKD. Deletions cut 0 bases from V and 7 bases from J, with 21 bases between. Written as DNA, the CDR3 is TGTGCCATCAGTGAGTCGACTCTAAGGGACCCTATTGGTGGCTACACCTTC. Translated, it gives CAISESTLRDPIGGYTF.

This clonotype was counted at least ten times. The rearrangement joins TRBV11-2 to TRBJ2-1; 11 bases align to TRBD2. The V and J ends lost 3 bases and 5 bases, in that order; junction bases with no gene match: 6. Germline V gene lookup returns CDR1 SGHAT and CDR2 FQNNGV. This CDR3 region has 16 residues. CDR3 amino acids: CASSFPLAGGNNEQFF. CDR3 sequence (DNA): TGTGCCAGCAGCTTTCCTTTAGCGGGAGGGAACAATGAGCAGTTCTTC.

This clonotype was recorded a few times. The V and J genes are TRBV11-2 and TRBJ2-1; D gene unclear. The germline V and J ends were trimmed by 0 bases and 6 bases, with 6 bases remaining between them. CDR1 and CDR2 (germline): SGHAT, FQNNGV. The CDR3 has 13 residues. This CDR3 reads CASSLEDGNEQFF. CDR3 nucleotide sequence: TGTGCCAGCAGCTTAGAAGACGGCAATGAGCAGTTCTTC. The full variable domain, its missing parts supplied by reference TRBV11-2 and TRBJ2-1, is EAGVAQSPRYKIIEKRQSVAFWCNPISGHATLYWYQQILGQGPKLLIQFQNNGVVDDSQLPKDRFSAERLKGVDSTLKIQPAKLEDSAVYLCASSLEDGNEQFFGPGTRLTVL.

This clonotype was recorded many times. V gene TRBV3-1 combines with J gene TRBJ1-2, with TRBD1 identical over 7 bases. V lost 0 bases, J lost 3 bases, and 4 bases stayed unmatched. Germline V CDR1 and CDR2: LGHDT, YNNKEL (reference sequence). There are 15 residues in the CDR3. The CDR3 DNA follows: TGTGCCAGCAGCCAAGATCAGACAGGGTACTATGGCTACACCTTC. It translates to CASSQDQTGYYGYTF.

This clonotype was found many times. The chain employs TRBV7-9 and TRBJ1-2; tentative D call: TRBD1 (5 bases). Germline-derived CDR1 and CDR2 are SEHNR and FQNEAQ (reference sequence). CDR3 size: 13 residues. V was shortened by 5 bases and J by 7 bases, with 14 bases between the two germline ends. CDR3 loop: CASSTGAGSGYTF. The DNA of the CDR3 is TGTGCCAGCAGCACCGGGGCCGGCAGTGGCTACACCTTC.

This clonotype was seen ten or more times. V is TRBV28 and J is TRBJ1-5; D is possibly TRBD1 (5 bases). Germline loops: CDR1 MDHEN, CDR2 SYDVKM. V dropped 2 bases and J dropped 7 bases, with 12 bases sitting between them. This CDR3 has 14 residues. The DNA of the CDR3 is TGTGCCAGCAGTTTAGGAGGGGTATGGCAGCCCCAGCATTTT. It yields the protein CASSLGGVWQPQHF.

The rearrangement joins TRBV7-8 to TRBJ1-5, with D perhaps TRBD1 (5 bases). Trimming stripped 1 base from V and 9 bases from J, with 16 bases between. CDR1 is SGHVS and CDR2 is FQNEAQ in the germline V gene. The CDR3 covers 15 residues. CDR3 region: CASSLELGPRVPQHF. The CDR3 DNA reads as TGTGCCAGCAGCTTAGAATTAGGGCCCAGGGTGCCCCAGCATTTT.

This clonotype was recorded a few times. The CDR3, as DNA: TGTGCCAGCAGTCAAGCCCTAGTGGGAGGGAAGCCCCAGCATTTT. This codes for CASSQALVGGKPQHF. This chain uses TRBV12-3 or TRBV12-4 with TRBJ1-5; D not resolved. The V gene lost 5 bases and the J gene lost 8 bases, with 19 bases spanning the gap. The CDR3 is 15 residues long.